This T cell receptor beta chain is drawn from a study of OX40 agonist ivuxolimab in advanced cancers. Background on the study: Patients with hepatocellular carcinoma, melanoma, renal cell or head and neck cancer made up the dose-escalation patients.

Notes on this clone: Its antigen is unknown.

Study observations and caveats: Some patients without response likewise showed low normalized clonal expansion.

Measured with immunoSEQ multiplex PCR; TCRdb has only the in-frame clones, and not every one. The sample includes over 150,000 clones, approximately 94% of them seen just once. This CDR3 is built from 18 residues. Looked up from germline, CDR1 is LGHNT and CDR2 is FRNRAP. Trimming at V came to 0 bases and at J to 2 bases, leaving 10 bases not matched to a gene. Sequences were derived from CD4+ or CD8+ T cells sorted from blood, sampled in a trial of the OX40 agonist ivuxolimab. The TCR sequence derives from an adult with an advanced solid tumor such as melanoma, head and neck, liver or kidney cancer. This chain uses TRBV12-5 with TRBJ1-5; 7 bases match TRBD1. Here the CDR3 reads CASGLVRQGIRGNQPQHF. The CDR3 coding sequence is TGTGCTAGTGGTTTGGTAAGACAGGGCATAAGGGGCAATCAGCCCCAGCATTTT.